The sequence of this T cell receptor (beta chain) was determined in a study of blood T cell repertoires in COVID-19. Turning to the study itself: T cells, B-cell-depleted T cells, or PBMCs provided the cDNA or gDNA that served as material.

Methods used by the authors: For nucleated cells, counts were estimated from reference gene primer amplification. Here immunoSEQ multiplex PCR was the method, and the copy in TCRdb shows in-frame clones only, minus some. D and trimming were read from the DNA, whereas the V and J calls and clone size are those reported in that table. Of some 330,000 clones detected, under 90% appear once; the ten largest clones hold 3.5% to 5%. This CDR3 is built from 14 residues. Germline V CDR1 and CDR2: SGHVS, FNYEAQ. The V gene lost 0 bases and the J gene lost 6 bases, with 12 bases spanning the gap. Cohort 3 recovery required two negative PCRs, clearance, or symptom resolution.

V usage is TRBV7-6 and J usage is TRBJ2-7; D might be TRBD1 (5 bases). Material for sequencing was PBMCs or T cells enriched from blood (not recorded which). The TCR sequence derives from a young man who had recovered from COVID-19. Here the CDR3 DNA reads TGTGCCAGCAGCTTAGCCCCACAGGTCCTCGAGCAGTACTTC. It translates to CASSLAPQVLEQYF.